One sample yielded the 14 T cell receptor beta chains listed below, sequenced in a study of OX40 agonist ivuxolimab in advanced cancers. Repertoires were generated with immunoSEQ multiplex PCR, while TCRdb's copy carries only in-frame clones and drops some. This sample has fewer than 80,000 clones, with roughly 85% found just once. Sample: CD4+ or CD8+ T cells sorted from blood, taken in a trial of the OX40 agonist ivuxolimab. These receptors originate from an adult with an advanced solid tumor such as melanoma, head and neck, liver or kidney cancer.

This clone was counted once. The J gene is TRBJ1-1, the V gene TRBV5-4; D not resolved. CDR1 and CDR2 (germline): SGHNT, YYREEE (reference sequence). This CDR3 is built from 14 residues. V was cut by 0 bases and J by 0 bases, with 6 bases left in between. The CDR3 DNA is TGTGCCAGCAGCTTGGACAGCTTGAACACTGAAGCTTTCTTT. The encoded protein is CASSLDSLNTEAFF.

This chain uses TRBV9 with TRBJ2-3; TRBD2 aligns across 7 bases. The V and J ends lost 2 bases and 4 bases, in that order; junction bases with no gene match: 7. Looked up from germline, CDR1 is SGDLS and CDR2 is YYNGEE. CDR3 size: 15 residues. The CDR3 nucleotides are TGTGCCAGCAGCGTCACGGGGGGTGGAGCAGATACGCAGTATTTT. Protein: CASSVTGGGADTQYF.

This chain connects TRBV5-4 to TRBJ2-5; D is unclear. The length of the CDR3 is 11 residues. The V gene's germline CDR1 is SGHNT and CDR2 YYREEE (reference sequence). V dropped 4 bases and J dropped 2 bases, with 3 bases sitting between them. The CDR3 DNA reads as TGTGCCAGCAGCGGACAAGAGACCCAGTACTTC. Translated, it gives CASSGQETQYF.

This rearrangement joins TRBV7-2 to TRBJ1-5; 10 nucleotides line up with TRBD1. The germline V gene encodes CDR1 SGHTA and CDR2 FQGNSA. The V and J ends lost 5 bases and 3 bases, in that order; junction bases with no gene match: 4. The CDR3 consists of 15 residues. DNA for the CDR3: TGTGCCAGCAGCGCGACAGGGGGCGACAATCAGCCCCAGCATTTT. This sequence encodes CASSATGGDNQPQHF.

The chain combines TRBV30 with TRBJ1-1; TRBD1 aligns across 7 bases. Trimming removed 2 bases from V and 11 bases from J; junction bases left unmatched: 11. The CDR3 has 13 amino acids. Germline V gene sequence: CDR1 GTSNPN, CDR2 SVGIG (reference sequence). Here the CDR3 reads CAWSTGQTRRAFF. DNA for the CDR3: TGTGCCTGGAGTACGGGACAGACTCGGAGGGCTTTCTTT. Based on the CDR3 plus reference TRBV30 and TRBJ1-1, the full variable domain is SQTIHQWPATLVQPVGSPLSLECTVEGTSNPNLYWYRQAAGRGLQLLFYSVGIGQISSEVPQNLSASRPQDRQFILSSKKLLLSDSGFYLCAWSTGQTRRAFFGQGTRLTVV.

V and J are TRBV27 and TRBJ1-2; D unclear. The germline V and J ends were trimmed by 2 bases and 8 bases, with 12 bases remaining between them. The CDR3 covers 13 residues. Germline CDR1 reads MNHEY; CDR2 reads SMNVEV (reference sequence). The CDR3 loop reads CASSLRGMDGYTF. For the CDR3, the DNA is TGTGCCAGCAGTTTACGTGGTATGGACGGCTACACCTTC.

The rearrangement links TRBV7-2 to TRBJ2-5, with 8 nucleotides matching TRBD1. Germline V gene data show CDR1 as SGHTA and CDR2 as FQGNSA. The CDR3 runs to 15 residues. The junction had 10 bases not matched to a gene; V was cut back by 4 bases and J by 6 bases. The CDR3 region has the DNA TGTGCCAGCAGCTACAACCACAGGGGGGCGAAGACCCAGTACTTC. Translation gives CASSYNHRGAKTQYF.

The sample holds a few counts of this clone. The chain's CDR3 is CASSEGQSYGYTF. DNA of the CDR3: TGCGCCAGCAGCGAAGGACAGAGCTATGGCTACACCTTC. The chain has TRBV5-1 and TRBJ1-2; perhaps TRBD1 as D (6 bases). The germline V and J ends were trimmed by 4 bases and 4 bases, with 11 bases remaining between them. The CDR3 sequence is 13 residues long. Germline V gives CDR1 SGHRS, CDR2 YFSETQ.

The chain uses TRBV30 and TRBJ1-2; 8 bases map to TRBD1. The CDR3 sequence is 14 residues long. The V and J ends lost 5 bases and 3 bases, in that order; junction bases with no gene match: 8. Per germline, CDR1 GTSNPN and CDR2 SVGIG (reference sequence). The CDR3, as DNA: TGTGCCTGGGTCACAGGGGGGGTGGACTATGGCTACACCTTC. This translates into CAWVTGGVDYGYTF.

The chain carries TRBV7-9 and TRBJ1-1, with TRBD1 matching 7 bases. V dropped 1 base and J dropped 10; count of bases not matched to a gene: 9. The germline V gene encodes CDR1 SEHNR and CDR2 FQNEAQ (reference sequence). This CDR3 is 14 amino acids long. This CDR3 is CASSLGVTGNAAFF. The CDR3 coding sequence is TGTGCCAGCAGCTTAGGAGTGACAGGGAATGCAGCTTTCTTT.

CDR3 DNA: TGTGCCTCCCCCCGGGTAGCTAACTATGGCTACACCTTC. Translated: CASPRVANYGYTF. The chain recombines TRBV30 with TRBJ1-2; unclear D gene. The CDR3 has 13 residues. The germline CDR1 and CDR2 sequences are GTSNPN and SVGIG (reference sequence). V lost 7 bases and J 0 bases, leaving 12 bases between the germline ends.

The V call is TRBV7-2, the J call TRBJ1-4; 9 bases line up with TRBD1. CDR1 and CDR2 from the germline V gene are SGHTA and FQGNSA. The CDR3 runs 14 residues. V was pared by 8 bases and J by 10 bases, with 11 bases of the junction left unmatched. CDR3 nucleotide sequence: TGTGCCAGCGGGGCCGGGACAGGGTCGGGAAAACTGTTTTTT. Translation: CASGAGTGSGKLFF.

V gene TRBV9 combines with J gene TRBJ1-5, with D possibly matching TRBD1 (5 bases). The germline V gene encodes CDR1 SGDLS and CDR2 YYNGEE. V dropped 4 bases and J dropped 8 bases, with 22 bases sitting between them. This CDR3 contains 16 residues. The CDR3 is CASSLTGRRGWEPQHF. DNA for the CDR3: TGTGCCAGCAGCTTAACAGGACGAAGGGGATGGGAGCCCCAGCATTTT.

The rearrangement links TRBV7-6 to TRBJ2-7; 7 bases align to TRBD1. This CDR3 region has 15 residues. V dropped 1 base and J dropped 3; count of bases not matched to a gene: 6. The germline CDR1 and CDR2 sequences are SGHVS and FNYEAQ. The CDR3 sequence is CASSLEQGFYYEQYF. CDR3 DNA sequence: TGTGCCAGCAGCTTAGAACAGGGGTTCTACTACGAGCAGTACTTC.